This T cell receptor beta chain appears in the sequencing data of a study of response to subunit inactivated influenza vaccine. Findings of the study overall: After each seasonal influenza vaccination, few new T cells are recruited, the authors suggested.

MiXCR, run by TCRdb on the RT-PCR reads, gives a single entry per CDR3 protein. The sample contains around 520,000 distinct CDR3 sequences, approximately 12% of which appear only once. Trimming removed 1 base from V and 0 bases from J, with 3 bases in between. Germline-derived CDR1 and CDR2 are LNHNV and YYDKDF (reference sequence). The CDR3 is made up of 13 amino acids. Only a few counts were recorded for this clonotype. Its target is unknown. Sequencing used PBMCs from blood, obtained on the day of vaccination. The clonotype comes from a man over 45 who received an inactivated influenza vaccine. The chain has TRBV15 and TRBJ2-5; no definite D call. The DNA for the CDR3 is TGTGCCACCAGCAGAGCTTACCAAGAGACCCAGTACTTC. As protein: CATSRAYQETQYF.